Reported below is one T cell receptor (beta chain). This clone was seen just once. The antigen it recognizes is unknown. There are no base qualities to consult, and no much larger clone falls within one base. CDR1 SGHVS and CDR2 FQNEAQ are derived from the germline V gene. V is cut by 8 bases and J by 0 bases, and the space between the germline ends is 15 bases. CDR3 length: 15 amino acids, cysteine to phenylalanine. The CDR3 DNA has 45 bases and is translated from base 1. PBMCs were separated by density centrifugation and stained for CD3, CD4 and CD8, after which CD4+ and CD8+ T cells were sorted on a FACSAria. Unaffected controls provided scalp biopsies and blood samples. The source of the sample is a study of CD8+ T cells in alopecia areata (dated by TCRdb to 2016 to 2019). Context from the whole study: High-throughput TCRbeta sequencing was used to examine T cell clonal expansion in alopecia areata in both the C3H/HeJ mouse model and human patients. RNA was extracted with the PAXgene miRNA kit for fixed scalp, the miRNeasy kit for PBMCs, and the RNeasy kit for mouse skin. Scalp clonality was compared among normal scalp (n=4), patchy alopecia areata scalp (n=8), and alopecia totalis/universalis scalp (n=8). immunoSEQ multiplex PCR using 35 Vbeta forward primers and 13 Jbeta reverse primers was used to amplify TCRbeta CDR3 regions. In humans, TCRbeta sequencing was performed on scalp tissue and on sorted CD4+ and CD8+ peripheral blood T cells from healthy controls and from patients with patchy or totalis/universalis alopecia areata. The full study reports these points: Compared with mice, TCR sequences shared between patients were less clear, possibly partly because of HLA diversity across the patient population. Unlike mouse skin, which is dominated by gammadelta T cells, normal human skin has resident alphabeta T cells that are also sequenced, and this complicates analysis of the scalp TCR repertoire. Higher clonality and more expanded CD8+ clones were observed in lesional scalp than in normal scalp, particularly in alopecia totalis/universalis, a finding suggestive of antigenic drive.

The method was the immunoSEQ multiplex PCR assay. RNA was extracted from all samples and reverse transcribed into cDNA as template for TCR sequencing. First-strand cDNA was synthesized with SuperScript III using a 2:1 mix of oligo-dT and random hexamers. A synthetic immune receptor repertoire was used to gauge amplification bias, and whatever bias remained was removed computationally. On the study's bioinformatics: Raw reads were preprocessed to remove errors, and CDR3 was defined according to IMGT conventions as the region from the conserved cysteine to phenylalanine. Clonality was computed as 1 minus the Shannon entropy, with the entropy normalized by log2 of the number of productive unique TCRs. CD4 or CD8 identity of scalp clones was inferred by cross-referencing scalp TCRbeta sequences with sorted blood CD4 and CD8 repertoires. TCRdb limited this immuneACCESS table to in-frame rearrangements with V and J called. A share of clones is missing; checked studies link under half to unresolved V genes, and the rest is unexplained. Clone size and the V and J calls come from that table; the DNA yielded D and trimming. The sample contains about 140,000 clones, 62% of them found a single time. In total, the top ten clones hold roughly a third of the sample.

The sample was CD8+ T cells sorted from blood. The chain couples TRBV7-8 to TRBJ2-3; TRBD1 is possibly the D segment (5 matching bases). The clonotype originates from a human donor in good health. Read as DNA, the sequence is TGTGCCAGCTCCGGCTGGGGCCTGAGCACAGATACGCAGTATTTT. Translated, it gives CASSGWGLSTDTQYF.